The entry below describes one TCR beta chain. Its target is unknown. This entry is derived from a study of ipilimumab plus nivolumab after autologous stem cell transplantation. On the study more broadly: The DLBCL cohort had primary refractory and relapsed disease, with 18-month progression-free survival of roughly 85% and 28%. Study-level findings and limits: Per the authors, repertoire, Treg and microbiota data justify further study.

The CDR3 has 18 residues. Looked up from germline, CDR1 is SGHRS and CDR2 is YFSETQ. V lost 4 bases and J lost 0, with 17 bases in between. Checkpoint therapy with ipilimumab 1 mg/kg began 14 to 28 days after transplant. The method was immunoSEQ multiplex PCR; TCRdb's version includes in-frame clones alone and lacks a portion of them. This repertoire shows about 84,000 clones, 83% found once; its top ten account for roughly 2%. The clonotype comes from a male donor with diffuse large B-cell lymphoma. The sample consisted of PBMCs, taken in a trial of ipilimumab plus nivolumab as post-transplant consolidation. The J gene is TRBJ2-6, the V gene TRBV5-1; D is perhaps TRBD1 (6 bases). The CDR3 loop reads CASSHTGSSSSGANVLTF. The CDR3 bases are TGCGCCAGCAGCCATACAGGGAGTTCCTCCTCTGGGGCCAACGTCCTGACTTTC.